The present T cell receptor (beta chain) was sequenced within a study of PD-1 blockade in mismatch repair-deficient tumors listed by TCRdb under 2017. A note on the overall study: Between September 2013 and 2016, the trial enrolled roughly 86 consecutive patients with some eleven types of mismatch repair-deficient cancer, all of whom had received prior treatment and were progressing. Deep sequencing of TCR CDR3 regions was used to track tumor-associated T cell clones in peripheral blood of patients responding to PD-1 blockade. Overall study results and their limits: Tumor-resident clones, often undetectable in blood before treatment, expanded rapidly after pembrolizumab and then contracted, generally before radiologic responses.

For every enrolled patient, mismatch repair deficiency was confirmed by either polymerase chain reaction or immunohistochemistry. A few patients who responded to pembrolizumab therapy underwent TCR sequencing. In the phase II trial, pembrolizumab PD-1 blockade was tested prospectively in advanced mismatch repair-deficient cancers, no matter which tissue of origin the cancers came from. Peripheral blood T cell samples were collected serially, before PD-1 blockade began and at several time points afterward. The timing of each blood sample was reported as weeks after the first dose of pembrolizumab. The germline V gene supplies CDR1 SGHTA and CDR2 FQGNSA. Spanning cysteine to phenylalanine, the CDR3 consists of 14 amino acids. The only DNA kept is the CDR3, 42 bases in frame from the first base. V loses 0 bases of germline sequence and J loses 4 bases, and the interval between the two ends is 9 bases.

The library was generated by the immunoSEQ multiplex PCR assay. TCRdb retrieved this table from immuneACCESS and kept in-frame rearrangements only. Not all clones are present; in checked studies, unresolved V genes account for under half, and no reason is known for the remainder. This sample lists tens of thousands of clones; more than 75% were detected once. The biggest ten clones account for over 4.5% of the sample. As regards this clone: Its binding antigen is unknown. Base-call qualities are not available, and no considerably larger clone is one nucleotide away.

The rearrangement joined TRBV7-2 to TRBJ1-2; TRBD1 is a possible D gene, resting on 6 matching bases. The clonotype originates from an adult with mismatch repair-deficient cancer. This specimen consisted of peripheral blood, obtained 2 weeks after starting pembrolizumab. The DNA is as follows: TGTGCCAGCAGCTTAGCCCCGGACAGCTATGGCTACACCTTC. This is translated as CASSLAPDSYGYTF.